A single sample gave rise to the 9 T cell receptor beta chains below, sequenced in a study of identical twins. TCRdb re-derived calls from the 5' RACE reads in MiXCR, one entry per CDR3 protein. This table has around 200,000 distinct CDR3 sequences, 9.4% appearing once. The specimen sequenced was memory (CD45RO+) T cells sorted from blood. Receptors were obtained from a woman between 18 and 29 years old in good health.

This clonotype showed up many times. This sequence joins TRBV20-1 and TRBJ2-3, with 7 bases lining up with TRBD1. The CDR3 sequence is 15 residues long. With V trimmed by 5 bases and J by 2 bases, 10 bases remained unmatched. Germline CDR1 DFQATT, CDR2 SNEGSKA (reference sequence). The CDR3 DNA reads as TGCAGTGCTCCACCCGGGACAGTAGCCACAGATACGCAGTATTTT. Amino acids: CSAPPGTVATDTQYF.

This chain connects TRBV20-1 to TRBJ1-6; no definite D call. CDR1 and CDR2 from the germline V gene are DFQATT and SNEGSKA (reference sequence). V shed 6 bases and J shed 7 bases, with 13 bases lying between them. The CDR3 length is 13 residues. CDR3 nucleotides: TGCAGTGCCACGTGGGGAGTAAATTCACCCCTCCACTTT. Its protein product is CSATWGVNSPLHF.

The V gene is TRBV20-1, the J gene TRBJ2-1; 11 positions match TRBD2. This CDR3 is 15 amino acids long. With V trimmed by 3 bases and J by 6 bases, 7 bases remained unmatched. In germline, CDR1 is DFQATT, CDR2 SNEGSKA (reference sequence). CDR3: CSARSGLAGPNEQFF. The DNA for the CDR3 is TGCAGTGCTAGGAGTGGACTAGCGGGCCCCAATGAGCAGTTCTTC.

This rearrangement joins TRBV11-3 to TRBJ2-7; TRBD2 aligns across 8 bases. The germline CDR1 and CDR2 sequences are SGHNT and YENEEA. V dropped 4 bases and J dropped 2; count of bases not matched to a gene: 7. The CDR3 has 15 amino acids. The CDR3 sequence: CASSSPGTRPYEQYF. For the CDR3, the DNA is TGTGCCAGCAGCTCACCCGGGACTAGGCCCTACGAGCAGTACTTC.

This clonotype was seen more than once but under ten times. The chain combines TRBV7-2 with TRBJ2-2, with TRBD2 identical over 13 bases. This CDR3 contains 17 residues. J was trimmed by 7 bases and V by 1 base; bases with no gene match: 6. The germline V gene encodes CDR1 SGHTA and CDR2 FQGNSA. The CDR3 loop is CASSLGLAGGPDGELFF. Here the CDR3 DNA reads TGTGCCAGCAGCTTAGGACTAGCGGGAGGACCCGACGGGGAGCTGTTTTTT. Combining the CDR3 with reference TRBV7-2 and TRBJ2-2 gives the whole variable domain GAGVSQSPSNKVTEKGKDVELRCDPISGHTALYWYRQSLGQGLEFLIYFQGNSAPDKSGLPSDRFSAERTGGSVSTLTIQRTQQEDSAVYLCASSLGLAGGPDGELFFGEGSRLTVL.

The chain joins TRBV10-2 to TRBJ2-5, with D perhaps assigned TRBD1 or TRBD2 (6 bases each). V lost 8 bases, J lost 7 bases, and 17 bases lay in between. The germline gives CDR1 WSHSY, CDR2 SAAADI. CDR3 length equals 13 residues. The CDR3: CASSGADQGTQYF. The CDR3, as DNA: TGCGCCAGCTCGGGGGCGGATCAGGGGACCCAGTACTTC.

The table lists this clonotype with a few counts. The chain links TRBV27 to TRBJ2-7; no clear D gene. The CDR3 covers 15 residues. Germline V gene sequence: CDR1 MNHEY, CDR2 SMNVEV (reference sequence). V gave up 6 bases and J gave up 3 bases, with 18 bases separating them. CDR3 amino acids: CASRSIQRSVYEQYF. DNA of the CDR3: TGTGCCAGCAGATCGATCCAAAGGAGCGTCTACGAGCAGTACTTC.

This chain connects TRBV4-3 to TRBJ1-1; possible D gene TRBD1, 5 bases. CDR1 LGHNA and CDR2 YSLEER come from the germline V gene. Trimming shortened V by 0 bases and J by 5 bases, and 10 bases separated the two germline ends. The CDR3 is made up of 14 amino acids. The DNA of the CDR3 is TGCGCCAGCAGCCAAGAACCGGGACGGACTGAAGCTTTCTTT. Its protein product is CASSQEPGRTEAFF.

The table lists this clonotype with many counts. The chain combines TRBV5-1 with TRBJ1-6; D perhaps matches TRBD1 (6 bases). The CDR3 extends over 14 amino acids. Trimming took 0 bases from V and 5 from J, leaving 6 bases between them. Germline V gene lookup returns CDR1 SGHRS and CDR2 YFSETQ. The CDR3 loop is CASSLGQDNSPLHF. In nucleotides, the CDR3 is TGCGCCAGCAGCTTGGGACAGGATAATTCACCCCTCCACTTT.